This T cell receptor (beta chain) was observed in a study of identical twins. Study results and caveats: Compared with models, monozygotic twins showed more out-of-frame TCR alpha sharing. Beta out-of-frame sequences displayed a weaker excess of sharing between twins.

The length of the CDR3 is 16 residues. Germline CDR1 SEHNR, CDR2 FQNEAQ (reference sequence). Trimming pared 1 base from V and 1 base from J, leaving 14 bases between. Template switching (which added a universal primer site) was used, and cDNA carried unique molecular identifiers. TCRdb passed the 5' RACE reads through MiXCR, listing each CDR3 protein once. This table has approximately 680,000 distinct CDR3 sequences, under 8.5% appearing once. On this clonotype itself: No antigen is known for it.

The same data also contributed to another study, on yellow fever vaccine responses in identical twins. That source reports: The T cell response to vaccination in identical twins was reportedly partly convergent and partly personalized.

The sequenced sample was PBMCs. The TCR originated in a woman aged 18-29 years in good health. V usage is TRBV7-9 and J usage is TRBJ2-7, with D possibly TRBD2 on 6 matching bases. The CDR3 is CASSLGGGAGSYEQYF. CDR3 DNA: TGTGCCAGCAGCTTAGGAGGTGGCGCGGGGTCCTACGAGCAGTACTTC.